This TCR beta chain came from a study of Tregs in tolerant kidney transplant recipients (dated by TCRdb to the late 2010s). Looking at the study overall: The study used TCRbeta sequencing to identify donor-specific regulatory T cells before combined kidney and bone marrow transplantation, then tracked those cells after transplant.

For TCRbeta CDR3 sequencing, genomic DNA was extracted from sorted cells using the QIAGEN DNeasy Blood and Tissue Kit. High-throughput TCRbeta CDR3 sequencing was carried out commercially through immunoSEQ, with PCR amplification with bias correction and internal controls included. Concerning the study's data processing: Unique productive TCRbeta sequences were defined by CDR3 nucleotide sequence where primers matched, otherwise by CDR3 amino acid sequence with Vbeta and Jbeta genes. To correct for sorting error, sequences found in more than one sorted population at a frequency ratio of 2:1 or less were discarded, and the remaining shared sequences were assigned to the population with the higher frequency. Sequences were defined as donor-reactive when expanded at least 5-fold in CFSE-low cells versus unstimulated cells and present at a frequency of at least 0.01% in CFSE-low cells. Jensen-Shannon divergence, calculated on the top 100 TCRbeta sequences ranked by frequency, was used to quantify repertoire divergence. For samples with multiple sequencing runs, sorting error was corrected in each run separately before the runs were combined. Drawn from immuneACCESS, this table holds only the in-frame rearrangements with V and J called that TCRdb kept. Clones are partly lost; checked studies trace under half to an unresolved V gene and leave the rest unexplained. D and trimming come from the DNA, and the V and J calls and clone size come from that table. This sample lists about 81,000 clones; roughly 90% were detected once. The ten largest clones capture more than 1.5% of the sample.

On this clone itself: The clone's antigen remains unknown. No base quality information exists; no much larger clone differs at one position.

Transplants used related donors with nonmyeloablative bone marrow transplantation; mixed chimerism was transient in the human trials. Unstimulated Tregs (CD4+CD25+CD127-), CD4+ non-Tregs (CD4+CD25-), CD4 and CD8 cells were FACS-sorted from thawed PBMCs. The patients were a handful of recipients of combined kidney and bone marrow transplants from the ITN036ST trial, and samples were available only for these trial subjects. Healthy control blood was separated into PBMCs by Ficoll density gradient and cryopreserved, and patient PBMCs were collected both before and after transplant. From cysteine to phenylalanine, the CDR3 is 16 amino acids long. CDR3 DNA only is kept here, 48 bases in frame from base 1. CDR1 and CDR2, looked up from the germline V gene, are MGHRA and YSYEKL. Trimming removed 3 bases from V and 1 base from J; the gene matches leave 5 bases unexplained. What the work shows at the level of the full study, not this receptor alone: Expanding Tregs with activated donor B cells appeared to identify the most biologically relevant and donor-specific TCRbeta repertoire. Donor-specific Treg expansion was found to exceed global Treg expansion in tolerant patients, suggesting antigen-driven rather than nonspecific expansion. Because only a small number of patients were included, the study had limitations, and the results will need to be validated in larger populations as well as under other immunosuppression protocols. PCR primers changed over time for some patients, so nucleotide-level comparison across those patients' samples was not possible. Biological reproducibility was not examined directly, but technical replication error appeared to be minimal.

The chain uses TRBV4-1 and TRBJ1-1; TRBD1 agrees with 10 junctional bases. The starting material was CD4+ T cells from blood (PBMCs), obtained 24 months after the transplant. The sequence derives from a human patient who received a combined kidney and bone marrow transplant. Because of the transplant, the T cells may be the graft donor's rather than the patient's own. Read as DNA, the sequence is TGCGCCAGCAGCCACGACAGGGGGCGCGGGAACACTGAAGCTTTCTTT. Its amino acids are CASSHDRGRGNTEAFF.